These 9 T cell receptor beta chains were sequenced from one sample in a study of a mutant IDH1 vaccine in newly diagnosed glioma. Produced via immunoSEQ multiplex PCR; TCRdb's table is partial and in-frame only. Of around 70,000 clones listed, roughly 84% are singletons. These receptors have no identified antigens. Specified time point: week 35, safety follow-up. Vaccinated patients received 300 ug of mutant IDH1 20-mer peptide per dose, with topical imiquimod. The sequences come from PBMCs, collected from a glioma patient whose treatment included an IDH1 peptide vaccine. The receptors were gathered from a man aged 18 to 29 with glioma.

V and J are TRBV5-4 and TRBJ2-3; 7 bases agree with TRBD1. This CDR3 has 15 residues. The germline CDR1 and CDR2 sequences are SGHNT and YYREEE (reference sequence). Unmatched junction bases numbered 3, after V lost 0 bases and J lost 2 bases. The CDR3 protein is CASSLDRGLTDTQYF. In DNA form, the CDR3 reads TGTGCCAGCAGCTTGGACAGGGGCCTCACAGATACGCAGTATTTT.

The V and J genes are TRBV6-6 and TRBJ2-1; 10 positions agree with TRBD2. Germline CDR1 reads MNHNY; CDR2 reads SVGAGI (reference sequence). The CDR3 has 16 residues. V trimming: 2 bases; J trimming: 10 bases; junction bases outside the gene matches: 11. The CDR3 DNA reads as TGTGCCAGCAGTTACGTAACTAGCGGGATGGGGTGGGAGCAGTTCTTC. Translated, it gives CASSYVTSGMGWEQFF.

This clone was seen only a few times. J is TRBJ1-1 and V is TRBV30, with TRBD1 as a possible D gene (5 bases). The germline gives CDR1 GTSNPN, CDR2 SVGIG (reference sequence). V lost 4 bases and J 5 bases, leaving 14 bases between the germline ends. The CDR3 is 13 residues long. CDR3 sequence reads: CAWTIGHGTEAFF. CDR3 in DNA: TGTGCCTGGACCATTGGACACGGGACTGAAGCTTTCTTT. Complete variable domain (other parts from reference TRBV30 and TRBJ1-1): SQTIHQWPATLVQPVGSPLSLECTVEGTSNPNLYWYRQAAGRGLQLLFYSVGIGQISSEVPQNLSASRPQDRQFILSSKKLLLSDSGFYLCAWTIGHGTEAFFGQGTRLTVV.

V and J are TRBV25-1 and TRBJ2-3; D may be TRBD1 or TRBD2 (5 bases each). Germline-derived CDR1 and CDR2 are MGHDK and SYGVNS. This CDR3 spans 14 amino acids. The V and J ends lost 7 bases and 3 bases respectively, with 14 bases between them. The CDR3 sequence is CASNEPGRTDTQYF. The CDR3 DNA follows: TGTGCCAGCAACGAGCCGGGACGAACAGATACGCAGTATTTT. Complete variable domain (other parts from reference TRBV25-1 and TRBJ2-3): EADIYQTPRYLVIGTGKKITLECSQTMGHDKMYWYQQDPGMELHLIHYSYGVNSTEKGDLSSESTVSRIRTEHFPLTLESARPSHTSQYLCASNEPGRTDTQYFGPGTRLTVL.

By share, this clone ranks as medium-sized. The chain combines TRBV4-2 with TRBJ1-1; D unresolved. CDR1 is LGHNA and CDR2 is YNFKEQ in the germline V gene. The CDR3 is 13 residues long. With 2 bases removed from V and 1 base from J, the gap between germline ends came to 5 bases. In nucleotides, the CDR3 is TGTGCCAGCAGCCAAATGGGGAACACTGAAGCTTTCTTT. It encodes CASSQMGNTEAFF.

In this sample, this clone turned up once. The chain couples TRBV9 to TRBJ2-1; no clear D. The CDR3 sequence is 11 residues long. In germline, CDR1 is SGDLS, CDR2 YYNGEE. Trimming took off 0 bases at V and 8 bases at J, with 3 bases between the two ends. The CDR3 spells CASSVGDEQFF. The CDR3 DNA is TGTGCCAGCAGCGTAGGGGATGAGCAGTTCTTC.

The chain employs TRBV28 and TRBJ1-2; D remains unclear. Germline CDR1 reads MDHEN; CDR2 reads SYDVKM. The length of the CDR3 is 12 residues. Deletions cut 2 bases from V and 4 bases from J, with 5 bases between. CDR3 in amino acids: CASSLQSYGYTF. The CDR3 DNA is TGTGCCAGCAGTTTACAAAGCTATGGCTACACCTTC.

The chain employs TRBV7-9 and TRBJ2-1; D remains ambiguous. This CDR3 contains 13 residues. V gave up 1 base and J gave up 5 bases, with 6 bases separating them. CDR1 SEHNR and CDR2 FQNEAQ come from the germline V gene (reference sequence). The CDR3, as DNA: TGTGCCAGCAGCTTAGGGTCCGACAATGAGCAGTTCTTC. This encodes CASSLGSDNEQFF.

The V call is TRBV7-9, the J call TRBJ2-7, with D unclear. Germline-derived CDR1 and CDR2 are SEHNR and FQNEAQ (reference sequence). Trimming removed 1 base from V and 3 bases from J, with 10 bases in between. The length of the CDR3 is 14 residues. CDR3 nucleotides: TGTGCCAGCAGCTTAGAAGGGTCTATCTACGAGCAGTACTTC. Translating it yields CASSLEGSIYEQYF.